The 3 T cell receptor beta chains given below trace back to one sample, sequenced in a study of T cell repertoires in cytomegalovirus infection. Which antigens these TCRs recognize remains unknown. TCRdb used MiXCR to reprocess the reads, holding one entry per CDR3 protein. Here the sample spans 550,000 to 850,000 distinct CDR3 sequences, 33% being singletons. The material was cultured PBMCs, obtained from culture after CMV antigen stimulation. The receptors stem from a human donor in good health (CMV status not recorded). Some clones in this sample may be carry-over from other donors' samples.

The J gene is TRBJ1-6, the V gene TRBV7-2; D is uncertain. CDR3 size: 15 residues. The V gene lost 7 bases and the J gene lost 9 bases, with 19 bases spanning the gap. Germline loops: CDR1 SGHTA, CDR2 FQGNSA. The CDR3 is CASTLAAGAGSPLHF. CDR3 sequence (DNA): TGTGCCAGCACCCTAGCGGCGGGAGCGGGTTCACCCCTCCACTTT.

This clonotype was seen at least ten times. The J gene is TRBJ2-3, the V gene TRBV4-1; 13 nucleotides match TRBD2. CDR3 size: 16 residues. Germline CDR1 MGHRA, CDR2 YSYEKL. The V gene end was trimmed by 4 bases and the J gene end by 5 bases; junction bases not matched to a gene: 6. The DNA of the CDR3 is TGCGCCAGCAGCCGAACTAGCGGGGGGGCTGAAGATACGCAGTATTTT. Protein: CASSRTSGGAEDTQYF.

This clonotype was observed a few times. The chain has TRBV19 and TRBJ1-4; 8 bases map to TRBD1. The CDR3 extends over 16 amino acids. Unmatched junction bases numbered 5, after V lost 2 bases and J lost 3 bases. Germline V gene data show CDR1 as LNHDA and CDR2 as SQIVND (reference sequence). The CDR3 DNA follows: TGTGCCAGTAGTATACGGAGGACAGGGCCTAATGAAAAACTGTTTTTT. Its protein product is CASSIRRTGPNEKLFF.